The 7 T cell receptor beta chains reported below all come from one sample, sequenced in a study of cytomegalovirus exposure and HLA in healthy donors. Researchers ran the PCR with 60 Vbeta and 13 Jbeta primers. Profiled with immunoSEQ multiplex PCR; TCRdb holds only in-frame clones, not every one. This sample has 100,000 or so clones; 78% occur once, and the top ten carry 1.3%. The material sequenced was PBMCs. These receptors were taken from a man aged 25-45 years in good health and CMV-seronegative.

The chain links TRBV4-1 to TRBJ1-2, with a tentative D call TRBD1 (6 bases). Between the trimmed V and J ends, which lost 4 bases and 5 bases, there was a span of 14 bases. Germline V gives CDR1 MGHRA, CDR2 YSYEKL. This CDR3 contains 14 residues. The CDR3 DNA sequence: TGCGCCAGCAGCCCACAGGGCTCCACTTATGGCTACACCTTC. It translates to CASSPQGSTYGYTF.

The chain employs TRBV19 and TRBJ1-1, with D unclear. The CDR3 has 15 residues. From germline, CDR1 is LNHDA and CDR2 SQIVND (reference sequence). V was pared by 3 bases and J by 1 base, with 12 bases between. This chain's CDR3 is CASSMALTGNTEAFF. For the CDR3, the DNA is TGTGCCAGTAGTATGGCTTTAACGGGGAACACTGAAGCTTTCTTT.

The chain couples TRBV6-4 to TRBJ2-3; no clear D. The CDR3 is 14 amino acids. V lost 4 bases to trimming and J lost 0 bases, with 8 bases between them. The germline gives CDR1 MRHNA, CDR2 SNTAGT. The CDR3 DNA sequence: TGTGCCAGCAGTGCGGTCGGTAGCACAGATACGCAGTATTTT. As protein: CASSAVGSTDTQYF.

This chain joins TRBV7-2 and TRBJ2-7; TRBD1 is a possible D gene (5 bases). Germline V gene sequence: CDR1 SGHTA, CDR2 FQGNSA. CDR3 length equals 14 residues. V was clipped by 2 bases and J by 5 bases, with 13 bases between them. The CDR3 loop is CASSLNGRGDEQYF. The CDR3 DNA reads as TGTGCCAGCAGCTTAAATGGAAGGGGTGACGAGCAGTACTTC.

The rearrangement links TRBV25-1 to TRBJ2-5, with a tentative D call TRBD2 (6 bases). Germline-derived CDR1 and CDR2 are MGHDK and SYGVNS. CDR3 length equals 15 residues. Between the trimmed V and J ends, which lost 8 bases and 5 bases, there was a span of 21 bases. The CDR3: CASGNIAGRSETQYF. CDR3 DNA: TGTGCCAGCGGGAACATCGCGGGAAGGAGTGAGACCCAGTACTTC.

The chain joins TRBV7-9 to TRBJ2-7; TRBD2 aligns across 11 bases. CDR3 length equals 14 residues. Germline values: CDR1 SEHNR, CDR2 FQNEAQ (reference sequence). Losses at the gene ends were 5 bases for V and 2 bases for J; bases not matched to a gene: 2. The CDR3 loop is CASSKTSGTYEQYF. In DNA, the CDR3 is TGTGCCAGCAGCAAGACTAGCGGGACCTACGAGCAGTACTTC.

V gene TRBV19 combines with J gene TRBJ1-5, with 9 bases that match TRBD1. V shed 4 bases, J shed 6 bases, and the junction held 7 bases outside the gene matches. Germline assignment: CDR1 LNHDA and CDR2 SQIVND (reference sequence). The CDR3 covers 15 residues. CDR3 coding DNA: TGTGCCAGTAGTACCGGGACAGGGACCGGTCAGCCCCAGCATTTT. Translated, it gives CASSTGTGTGQPQHF.